The clone carrying this TCR beta chain has a count of ten or more. The data were obtained in a study of T cells in Graves' hyperthyroidism and ophthalmopathy. Authors of the study amplified TCR beta CDR3 regions from RNA transcripts. Primed by the HTBI set, a first-round RT-PCR was run on the TCR CDR3. TCRdb processed the multiplex PCR reads anew with MiXCR; each CDR3 protein has one entry. The data hold hundreds of thousands of distinct CDR3 sequences, with 30% to 40% observed a single time. Patients were excluded for uncontrolled infection, other autoimmune disease, pregnancy or lactation. Clinical symptoms, serum thyroxine, TRAb, thyroid ultrasound and orbital computed tomography informed diagnoses. The PBMCs were sourced from fresh peripheral blood (10 ml). Input material: blood. This TCR was sampled from a woman aged 40 to 55 with Graves' hyperthyroidism.

Here the CDR3 reads CATSRGGGGRVETQYF. The CDR3 DNA reads as TGTGCCACCAGCAGAGGTGGCGGGGGGCGAGTGGAGACCCAGTACTTC. This chain uses TRBV15 with TRBJ2-5; 8 bases align to TRBD2. The CDR3 consists of 16 residues. Germline V gives CDR1 LNHNV, CDR2 YYDKDF (reference sequence). V dropped 1 base and J dropped 5; count of bases not matched to a gene: 9.